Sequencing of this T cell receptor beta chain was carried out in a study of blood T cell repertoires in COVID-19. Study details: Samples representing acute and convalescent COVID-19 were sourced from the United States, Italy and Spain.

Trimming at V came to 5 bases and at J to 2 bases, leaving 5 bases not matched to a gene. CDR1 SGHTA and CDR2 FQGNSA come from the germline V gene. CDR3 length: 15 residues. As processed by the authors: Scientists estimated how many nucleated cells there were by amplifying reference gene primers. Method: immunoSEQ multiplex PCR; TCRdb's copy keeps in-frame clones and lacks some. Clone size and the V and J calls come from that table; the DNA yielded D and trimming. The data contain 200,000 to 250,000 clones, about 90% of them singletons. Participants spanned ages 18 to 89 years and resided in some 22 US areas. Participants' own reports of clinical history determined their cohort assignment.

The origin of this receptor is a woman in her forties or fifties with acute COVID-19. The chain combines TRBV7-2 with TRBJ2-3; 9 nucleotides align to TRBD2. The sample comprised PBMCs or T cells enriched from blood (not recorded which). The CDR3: CASSLRLADTDTQYF. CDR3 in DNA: TGTGCCAGCAGCCTCCGACTAGCGGACACAGATACGCAGTATTTT.